This T cell receptor (beta chain) derives from a study of post-analysis software for immune sequencing data. Study conclusions and caveats: The study found TRBV5-6, TRBV5-1 and TRBV20-1 among about 5 TRBV segments more frequent in patients than controls. Strong co-clustering by F measure was seen for same-batch samples.

Points on this clonotype: Its antigen remains unknown.

TCR beta cDNA libraries had unique molecular identifiers. Between roughly 1 and 10 million T cells gave rise to some 470,000 cDNA molecules. Each CDR3 protein is one row after TCRdb ran MiXCR on the PCR reads. The sample includes hundreds of thousands of distinct CDR3 sequences, roughly 45% of them seen just once. Germline CDR1 is DFQATT and CDR2 is SNEGSKA (reference sequence). This CDR3 has 13 residues. Trimming removed 5 bases from V and 3 bases from J, with 14 bases in between. This receptor was identified in a girl aged 5-17 years with multiple sclerosis. The sample comprised blood. The V call is TRBV20-1, the J call TRBJ2-7; possibly TRBD1 for D (6 bases). The CDR3 loop reads CSALPTGRYEQYF. The CDR3 DNA sequence: TGCAGTGCTCTACCTACAGGGCGCTACGAGCAGTACTTC.